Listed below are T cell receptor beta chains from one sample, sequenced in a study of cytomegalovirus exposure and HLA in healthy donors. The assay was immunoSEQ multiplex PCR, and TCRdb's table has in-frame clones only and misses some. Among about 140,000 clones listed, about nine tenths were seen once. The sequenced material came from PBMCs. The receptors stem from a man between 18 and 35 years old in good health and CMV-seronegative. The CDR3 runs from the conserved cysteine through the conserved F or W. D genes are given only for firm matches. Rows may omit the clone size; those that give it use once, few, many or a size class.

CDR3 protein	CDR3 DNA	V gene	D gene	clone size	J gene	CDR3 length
CASSDRGLAVDTQYF	TGTGCCAGTAGCGACAGGGGACTAGCCGTAGATACGCAGTATTTT	TRBV19	NA	NA	TRBJ2-3	15
CASSLDVELAGSRDTQYF	TGTGCCAGCAGCTTAGACGTCGAACTAGCGGGATCCAGGGATACGCAGTATTTT	TRBV11-1	TRBD2	NA	TRBJ2-3	18
CASSLASGQGNEKLFF	TGTGCCAGCAGCTTAGCCTCGGGACAGGGAAATGAAAAACTGTTTTTT	TRBV11-3	TRBD1	NA	TRBJ1-4	16
CASSLGQGRAFF	TGTGCCAGCAGCCTAGGACAGGGTAGGGCTTTCTTT	TRBV28	TRBD1	once	TRBJ1-1	12
CASSLVMSSVTQYF	TGTGCCAGCAGCTTAGTAATGTCCTCCGTTACGCAGTATTTT	TRBV7-9	NA	NA	TRBJ2-3	14
CASTKSGAIFNTEAFF	TGCGCCAGCACCAAAAGCGGGGCAATATTCAACACTGAAGCTTTCTTT	TRBV5-1	NA	NA	TRBJ1-1	16
CASSLLTGGATNEKLFF	TGTGCCAGCAGCTTGTTAACAGGAGGGGCAACTAATGAAAAACTGTTTTTT	TRBV28	NA	NA	TRBJ1-4	17
CASNYDGLVRGGDNEQFF	TGCGCCAGCAATTATGACGGCCTAGTCCGGGGGGGCGACAATGAGCAGTTCTTC	TRBV4-1	TRBD2	NA	TRBJ2-1	18
CASISGGNTEAFF	TGTGCCAGCATCTCGGGGGGGAACACTGAAGCTTTCTTT	TRBV2	NA	once	TRBJ1-1	13
CASSYDRAEGDYGYTF	TGTGCCAGCAGTTACGACAGGGCCGAAGGGGACTATGGCTACACCTTC	TRBV6-5	TRBD1	NA	TRBJ1-2	16
CASSQGTATNYGYTF	TGCGCCAGCAGCCAAGGGACAGCTACTAACTATGGCTACACCTTC	TRBV4-3	NA	once	TRBJ1-2	15
CANRQGNTEAFF	TGTGCCAACAGACAGGGGAACACTGAAGCTTTCTTT	TRBV2	TRBD1	NA	TRBJ1-1	12
CSVDFRGTQGPANYGYTF	TGCAGCGTTGACTTCCGGGGAACACAGGGCCCCGCTAACTATGGCTACACCTTC	TRBV29-1	NA	NA	TRBJ1-2	18
CASSIGQPYEQYF	TGTGCCAGTAGTATTGGGCAGCCATACGAGCAGTACTTC	TRBV19	NA	NA	TRBJ2-7	13
CASSIRGTGTEAFF	TGTGCCAGTAGTATCAGGGGGACGGGGACTGAAGCTTTCTTT	TRBV19	TRBD1	NA	TRBJ1-1	14
CAPTKGGGTEAFF	TGTGCCCCCACCAAGGGGGGGGGTACTGAAGCTTTCTTT	TRBV2	NA	NA	TRBJ1-1	13
CASSLVQGEGYEQYF	TGCGCCAGCAGCTTGGTTCAAGGGGAAGGCTACGAGCAGTACTTC	TRBV5-1	NA	NA	TRBJ2-7	15
CASTGREYTQYF	TGTGCCAGCACCGGGAGAGAGTATACGCAGTATTTT	TRBV25-1	NA	NA	TRBJ2-3	12
CASSSRPRDTQYF	TGTGCCAGCAGTTCCCGCCCCCGGGATACGCAGTATTTT	TRBV27	NA	NA	TRBJ2-3	13
CASSPSGANVLTF	TGTGCCAGCAGCCCGTCTGGGGCCAACGTCCTGACTTTC	TRBV7-3	NA	NA	TRBJ2-6	13
CASSLQQETQYF	TGTGCCAGCTCACTACAACAAGAGACCCAGTACTTC	TRBV18	NA	NA	TRBJ2-5	12
CASSLVGSVNGEQFF	TGTGCCAGCAGCTTGGTTGGGAGTGTTAATGGTGAGCAGTTCTTC	TRBV5-6	NA	NA	TRBJ2-1	15
CASSGAVAGPQETQYF	TGCGCCAGCAGTGGGGCGGTAGCGGGACCTCAAGAGACCCAGTACTTC	TRBV10-2	TRBD2	NA	TRBJ2-5	16
CASSTRDRVYNEQFF	TGTGCCAGTAGTACCCGGGACAGGGTTTACAATGAGCAGTTCTTC	TRBV19	TRBD1	NA	TRBJ2-1	15
CASSSSRTSGGWEQFF	TGTGCCAGCAGCTCCTCCAGGACTAGCGGGGGCTGGGAGCAGTTCTTC	TRBV5-4	TRBD2	NA	TRBJ2-1	16
CASSLQGYTGELFF	TGCGCCAGCAGCCTACAGGGGTACACCGGGGAGCTGTTTTTT	TRBV4-3	TRBD1	NA	TRBJ2-2	14
CASSFWINSGGELFF	TGTGCCAGCAGCTTCTGGATTAACTCGGGCGGGGAGCTGTTTTTT	TRBV7-8	NA	NA	TRBJ2-2	15
CAQGAEAFF	TGTGCACAGGGGGCTGAAGCTTTCTTT	TRBV10-3	TRBD1	NA	TRBJ1-1	9
CASSPGLAGTYEQYF	TGTGCCAGCTCACCTGGGCTAGCGGGGACCTACGAGCAGTACTTC	TRBV18	TRBD2	NA	TRBJ2-7	15
CASSESMTGLGGYTF	TGTGCCAGCAGTGAATCTATGACAGGCCTCGGCGGCTACACCTTC	TRBV6-1	NA	NA	TRBJ1-2	15
CASSEFSGQPQHF	TGCGCCAGCAGTGAGTTCTCCGGGCAGCCCCAGCATTTT	TRBV10-1	NA	few	TRBJ1-5	13
CASSSAGVPYEQYF	TGTGCCAGCAGTTCCGCCGGGGTGCCGTACGAGCAGTACTTC	TRBV27	NA	NA	TRBJ2-7	14
CASSSRGTSGFDNEQFF	TGTGCCAGCAGCTCCCGAGGGACTAGCGGGTTTGACAATGAGCAGTTCTTC	TRBV11-2	TRBD2	NA	TRBJ2-1	17
CASSYGTSGRFSEQFF	TGTGCCAGCAGTTATGGGACTAGCGGGAGATTTAGTGAGCAGTTCTTC	TRBV6-5	TRBD2	NA	TRBJ2-1	16
CASSQDGGDFGNTIYF	TGCGCCAGCAGCCAAGACGGGGGGGACTTCGGAAACACCATATATTTT	TRBV4-3	NA	NA	TRBJ1-3	16
CASSLAGGTGLYNEQFF	TGTGCCAGCAGCTTGGCGGGGGGAACGGGCCTTTACAATGAGCAGTTCTTC	TRBV5-4	TRBD2	NA	TRBJ2-1	17
CASSPPANRIGDTQYF	TGTGCCAGCTCACCACCGGCAAATCGGATCGGGGATACGCAGTATTTT	TRBV18	NA	NA	TRBJ2-3	16
CASSWLPAGLDYGYTF	TGTGCCAGCAGCTGGCTCCCGGCGGGGTTGGACTATGGCTACACCTTC	TRBV5-6	NA	NA	TRBJ1-2	16
CASSPTGVALPRNEQFF	TGTGCCAGCAGCCCGACAGGGGTTGCCCTACCTCGCAATGAGCAGTTCTTC	TRBV5-6	TRBD1	NA	TRBJ2-1	17
CASSPPLTGHTAGNTIYF	TGTGCCAGCAGCCCCCCGTTGACAGGGCATACGGCTGGAAACACCATATATTTT	TRBV9	TRBD1	NA	TRBJ1-3	18
CASRAASGHNEQFF	TGCGCCAGCAGGGCGGCTAGCGGCCACAATGAGCAGTTCTTC	TRBV5-1	TRBD2	NA	TRBJ2-1	14
CASSVSWDSLGDTEAFF	TGTGCCAGCAGTGTGAGCTGGGACAGCCTAGGGGACACTGAAGCTTTCTTT	TRBV6-1	TRBD1	NA	TRBJ1-1	17
CASSDSPQGQISGNTIYF	TGTGCCAGCAGTGACTCGCCCCAGGGACAAATCTCTGGAAACACCATATATTTT	TRBV6-4	NA	NA	TRBJ1-3	18
CVVLRRGRNTIYF	TGTGTCGTATTACGCAGGGGGAGAAACACCATATATTTT	TRBV30	TRBD1	NA	TRBJ1-3	13
CASSPEARGLGNTIYF	TGTGCCAGCTCACCAGAAGCCAGGGGGCTCGGAAACACCATATATTTT	TRBV18	TRBD1	NA	TRBJ1-3	16
CASSFRRGETQYF	TGTGCCAGCAGCTTTAGGAGGGGAGAGACCCAGTACTTC	TRBV7-2	NA	NA	TRBJ2-5	13
CATSRAPDRTVLEQYF	TGTGCCACCAGCAGAGCACCAGACAGGACGGTGCTCGAGCAGTACTTC	TRBV15	NA	NA	TRBJ2-7	16
CASSPGTGGGRIHGYTF	TGTGCCAGTAGCCCCGGGACAGGGGGCGGAAGGATACATGGCTACACCTTC	TRBV19	TRBD1	NA	TRBJ1-2	17
CASSSRHFADTQYF	TGTGCCAGCAGTTCCCGACACTTTGCGGATACGCAGTATTTT	TRBV6-5	NA	NA	TRBJ2-3	14
CASSSGTGTEKLFF	TGCGCCAGCAGCTCCGGGACAGGAACTGAAAAACTGTTTTTT	TRBV5-1	TRBD1	NA	TRBJ1-4	14
CASSPGQGFGTEAFF	TGTGCCAGCAGCCCTGGACAGGGCTTTGGCACTGAAGCTTTCTTT	TRBV7-9	TRBD1	NA	TRBJ1-1	15
CASGGGHGYTF	TGTGCCAGCGGAGGGGGCCATGGCTACACCTTC	TRBV2	TRBD1	NA	TRBJ1-2	11
CASSLFGAPQPQHF	TGTGCCAGCAGTTTATTTGGGGCACCTCAGCCCCAGCATTTT	TRBV27	NA	NA	TRBJ1-5	14
CASSLGGGTGPTYEQYF	TGTGCCAGCAGCTTAGGGGGAGGGACAGGGCCTACCTACGAGCAGTACTTC	TRBV5-8	TRBD1	NA	TRBJ2-7	17
CASSPLGTSLWPEQFF	TGTGCCAGCAGCCCACTAGGGACTAGTTTGTGGCCCGAGCAGTTCTTC	TRBV27	TRBD2	NA	TRBJ2-1	16
CASSQAGLAGQETQYF	TGTGCCAGCAGCCAAGCGGGACTAGCGGGCCAAGAGACCCAGTACTTC	TRBV14	TRBD2	NA	TRBJ2-5	16
CASSLGQNYGYTF	TGTGCCAGCAGCTTAGGACAGAACTATGGCTACACCTTC	TRBV11-2	NA	NA	TRBJ1-2	13